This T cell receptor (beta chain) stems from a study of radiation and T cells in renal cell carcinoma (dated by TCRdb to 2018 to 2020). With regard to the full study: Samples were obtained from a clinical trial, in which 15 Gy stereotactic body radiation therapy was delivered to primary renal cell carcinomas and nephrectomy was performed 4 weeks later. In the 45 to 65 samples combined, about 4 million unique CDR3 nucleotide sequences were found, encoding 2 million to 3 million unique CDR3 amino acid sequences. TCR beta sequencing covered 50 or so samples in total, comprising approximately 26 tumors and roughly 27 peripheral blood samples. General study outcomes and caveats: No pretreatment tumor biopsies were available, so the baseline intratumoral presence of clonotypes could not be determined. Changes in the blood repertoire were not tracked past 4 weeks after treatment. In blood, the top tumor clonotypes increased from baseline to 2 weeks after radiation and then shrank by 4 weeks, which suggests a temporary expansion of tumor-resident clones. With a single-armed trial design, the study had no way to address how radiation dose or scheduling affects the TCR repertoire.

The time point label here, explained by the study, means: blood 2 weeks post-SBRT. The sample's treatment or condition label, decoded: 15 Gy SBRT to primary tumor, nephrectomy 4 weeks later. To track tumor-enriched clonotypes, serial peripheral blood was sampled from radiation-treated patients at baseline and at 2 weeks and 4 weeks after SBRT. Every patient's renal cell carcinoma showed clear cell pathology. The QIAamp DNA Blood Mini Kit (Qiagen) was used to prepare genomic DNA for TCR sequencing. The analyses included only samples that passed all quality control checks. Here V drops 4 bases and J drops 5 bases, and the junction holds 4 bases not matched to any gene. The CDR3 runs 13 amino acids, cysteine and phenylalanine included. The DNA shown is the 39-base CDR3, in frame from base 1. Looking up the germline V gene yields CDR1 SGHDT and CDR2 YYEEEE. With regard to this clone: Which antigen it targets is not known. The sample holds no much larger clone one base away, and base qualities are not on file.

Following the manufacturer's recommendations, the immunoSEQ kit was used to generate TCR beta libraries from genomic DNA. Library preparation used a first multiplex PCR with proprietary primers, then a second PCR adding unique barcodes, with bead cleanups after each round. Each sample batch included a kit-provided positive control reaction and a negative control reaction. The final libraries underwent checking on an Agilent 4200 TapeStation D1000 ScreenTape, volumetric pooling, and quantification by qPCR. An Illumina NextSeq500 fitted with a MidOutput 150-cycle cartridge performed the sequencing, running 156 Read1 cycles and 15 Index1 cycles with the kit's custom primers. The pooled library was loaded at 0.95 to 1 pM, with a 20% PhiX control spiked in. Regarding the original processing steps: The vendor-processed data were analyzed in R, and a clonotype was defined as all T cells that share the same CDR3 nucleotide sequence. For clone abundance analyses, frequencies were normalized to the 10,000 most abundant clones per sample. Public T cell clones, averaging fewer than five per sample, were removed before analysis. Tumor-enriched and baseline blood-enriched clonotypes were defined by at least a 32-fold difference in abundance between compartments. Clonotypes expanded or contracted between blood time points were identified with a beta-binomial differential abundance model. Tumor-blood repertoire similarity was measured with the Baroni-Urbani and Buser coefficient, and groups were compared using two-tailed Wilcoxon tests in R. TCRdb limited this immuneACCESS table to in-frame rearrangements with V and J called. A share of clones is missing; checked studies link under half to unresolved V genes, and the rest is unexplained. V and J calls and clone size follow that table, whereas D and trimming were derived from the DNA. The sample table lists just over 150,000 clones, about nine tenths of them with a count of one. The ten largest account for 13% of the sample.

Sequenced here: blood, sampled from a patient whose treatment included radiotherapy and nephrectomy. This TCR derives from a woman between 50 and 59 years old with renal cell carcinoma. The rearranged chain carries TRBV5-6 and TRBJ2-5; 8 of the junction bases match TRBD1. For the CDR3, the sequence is CASSRTGSETQYF. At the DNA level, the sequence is TGTGCCAGCAGCAGGACAGGGTCGGAGACCCAGTACTTC.